The 24 T cell receptor beta chains below were found in one sample sequenced in a study of cytomegalovirus exposure and HLA in healthy donors. With 60 Vbeta and 13 Jbeta primers, the PCR was carried out. Measured with immunoSEQ multiplex PCR; TCRdb has only the in-frame clones, and not every one. The repertoire consists of about 170,000 clones, with 75% to 90% occurring once and the leading ten covering 1%. Sequenced material: PBMCs. The source of these receptors is a boy aged 2-15 years in good health and CMV-seronegative.

The chain uses TRBV30 and TRBJ1-2, with D tentatively TRBD1 (5 bases). This CDR3 is built from 16 residues. CDR1 and CDR2 (germline): GTSNPN, SVGIG (reference sequence). The V gene lost 1 base and the J gene lost 0 bases, with 15 bases spanning the gap. The CDR3 nucleotides read TGTGCCTGGAGTGGGGGAGGGGACGCTTCTAACTATGGCTACACCTTC. It translates to CAWSGGGDASNYGYTF.

This clone appeared a single time. The chain has TRBV7-9 and TRBJ1-1; 9 bases match TRBD1. After removal of 4 bases from V and 8 bases from J, the junction contained 14 bases not matched to a gene. This CDR3 region has 16 residues. CDR1 SEHNR and CDR2 FQNEAQ come from the germline V gene (reference sequence). For the CDR3, the DNA is TGTGCCAGCAGCTCCCTTTCGACAGGGGGAAATTTAGAAGCTTTCTTT. Translation: CASSSLSTGGNLEAFF.

The J gene is TRBJ2-1, the V gene TRBV29-1; D may be TRBD1 (6 bases). Trimming cost V 5 bases and J 2 bases, with 13 bases left between them. The CDR3 has 14 amino acids. Germline lookup yields CDR1 SQVTM and CDR2 ANQGSEA. The DNA for the CDR3 is TGCAGCGTTCTTACAGGGTCCCCCTACAATGAGCAGTTCTTC. Translating gives CSVLTGSPYNEQFF.

The V and J genes are TRBV7-9 and TRBJ1-1; D gene ambiguous. CDR1 is SEHNR and CDR2 is FQNEAQ in the germline V gene (reference sequence). The CDR3 length is 16 residues. V was clipped by 7 bases and J by 6 bases, with 24 bases between them. Here the CDR3 DNA reads TGTGCCAGCAATTCACCGGGCTTCCCCCCCGGGGCTGAAGCTTTCTTT. It codes for CASNSPGFPPGAEAFF.

This clone has a handful of counts. The chain is built from TRBV4-1 and TRBJ2-5; a weak D match, TRBD1 (5 bases). Deletions cut 4 bases from V and 5 bases from J, with 17 bases between. The CDR3 runs 15 residues. Germline loops: CDR1 MGHRA, CDR2 YSYEKL. The CDR3 DNA is TGCGCCAGCAGCCCCCGTGTGGGGCGCAGGGAGACCCAGTACTTC. This sequence encodes CASSPRVGRRETQYF.

The chain carries TRBV28 and TRBJ2-7, with TRBD2 identical over 11 bases. The CDR3 totals 15 residues. Germline trimming cut 8 bases from V and 7 bases from J; bases unmatched to any gene: 13. Germline loops: CDR1 MDHEN, CDR2 SYDVKM. CDR3 amino acids: CASVTSGSIRSEQYF. CDR3 in DNA: TGTGCCAGCGTCACTAGCGGGAGTATCAGAAGTGAGCAGTACTTC.

The chain carries TRBV28 and TRBJ1-3, with unresolved D. Germline CDR1 is MDHEN and CDR2 is SYDVKM. The CDR3 extends over 13 amino acids. V lost 10 bases and J 2 bases, leaving 12 bases between the germline ends. CDR3 nucleotide sequence: TGTGCCATCCTGACTGGTGCTGGAAACACCATATATTTT. It encodes CAILTGAGNTIYF. Full variable domain (rest looked up from reference TRBV28 and TRBJ1-3): DVKVTQSSRYLVKRTGEKVFLECVQDMDHENMFWYRQDPGLGLRLIYFSYDVKMKEKGDIPEGYSVSREKKERFSLILESASTNQTSMYLCAILTGAGNTIYFGEGSWLTVV.

The rearrangement uses TRBV6-1 and TRBJ1-3; D is unclear. The CDR3 length is 14 residues. V dropped 1 base and J dropped 2 bases, with 6 bases sitting between them. Germline lookup yields CDR1 MNHNS and CDR2 SASEGT. The CDR3 DNA reads TGTGCCAGCAGTGAAGGGGCCGCTGGAAACACCATATATTTT. This translates into CASSEGAAGNTIYF.

This sequence joins TRBV5-4 and TRBJ2-7; 10 positions match TRBD2. The CDR3 runs 15 residues. Per germline, CDR1 SGHNT and CDR2 YYREEE (reference sequence). The trim removed 4 bases at V and 1 base at J, leaving 5 bases unmatched. This CDR3 is CASSGGLAASYEQYF. For the CDR3, the DNA is TGTGCCAGCAGCGGTGGACTAGCGGCTTCCTACGAGCAGTACTTC. Full variable domain (rest looked up from reference TRBV5-4 and TRBJ2-7): ETGVTQSPTHLIKTRGQQVTLRCSSQSGHNTVSWYQQALGQGPQFIFQYYREEENGRGNFPPRFSGLQFPNYSSELNVNALELDDSALYLCASSGGLAASYEQYFGPGTRLTVT.

This clone has just one count. The J gene is TRBJ2-7, the V gene TRBV2; D perhaps matches TRBD1 (7 bases). The CDR3 is 16 residues long. Germline V gives CDR1 SNHLY, CDR2 FYNNEI. V lost 7 bases and J lost 1, with 20 bases in between. The CDR3 DNA follows: TGTGCCAGCACCCCACCCCGCAGGGGGGATTCCTACGAGCAGTACGTC. Its translation is CASTPPRRGDSYEQYV.

J is TRBJ1-2 and V is TRBV28; 8 nucleotides agree with TRBD1. From germline, CDR1 is MDHEN and CDR2 SYDVKM. This CDR3 comprises 14 residues. Trimming cost V 6 bases and J 4 bases; bases outside gene matches: 7. This CDR3 is CASRSTGTGYGYTF. CDR3 in DNA: TGTGCCAGCAGATCCACAGGGACAGGCTATGGCTACACCTTC.

The chain recombines TRBV6-5 with TRBJ1-2; 7 bases agree with TRBD1. V lost 11 bases, J lost 4 bases, and 7 bases stayed unmatched. This CDR3 has 12 residues. CDR1 and CDR2 (germline): MNHEY, SVGAGI. Here the CDR3 DNA reads TGTGCCTCCCGACAGGGTCCCTATGGCTACACCTTC. Its protein is CASRQGPYGYTF.

The chain employs TRBV6-1 and TRBJ2-2; D gene ambiguous. With 6 bases removed from V and 3 bases from J, the gap between germline ends came to 11 bases. The CDR3 has 14 amino acids. The germline CDR1 and CDR2 sequences are MNHNS and SASEGT. CDR3 DNA sequence: TGTGCCAGCAGCTTGAGACTGGACACCGGGGAGCTGTTTTTT. This encodes CASSLRLDTGELFF.

The chain links TRBV19 to TRBJ1-4; 7 bases are a match to TRBD1. With 6 bases clipped from V and 1 base from J, the junction kept 8 bases outside the gene matches. CDR3 length equals 16 residues. Per germline, CDR1 LNHDA and CDR2 SQIVND (reference sequence). This CDR3 is CASREGARRTNEKLFF. DNA for the CDR3: TGTGCCAGTAGGGAGGGGGCGAGGCGAACTAATGAAAAACTGTTTTTT.

V gene TRBV5-4 combines with J gene TRBJ2-3; unclear D gene. This CDR3 contains 14 residues. V shed 0 bases and J shed 3 bases, with 8 bases lying between them. Per the germline V gene, CDR1 is SGHNT and CDR2 is YYREEE (reference sequence). CDR3 loop: CASSLEPTTDTQYF. DNA of the CDR3: TGTGCCAGCAGCTTGGAACCAACTACAGATACGCAGTATTTT.

The chain uses TRBV11-2 and TRBJ2-7; D might be TRBD1 (7 bases). Trimming stripped 1 base from V and 4 bases from J, with 11 bases between. The germline CDR1 and CDR2 sequences are SGHAT and FQNNGV. The CDR3 loop spans 14 amino acids. The CDR3, as DNA: TGTGCCAGCAGCTTAGGCGCAGGGGGGTACGAGCAGTACGTC. This codes for CASSLGAGGYEQYV.

This clone was counted a few times. Other DNA sequences from this sample encode an identical CDR3 as well. The V gene is TRBV10-3, the J gene TRBJ1-2, with D possibly being TRBD1 (5 bases). The germline gives CDR1 ENHRY, CDR2 SYGVKD. Trimming cost V 3 bases and J 2 bases, with 10 bases left between them. This CDR3 spans 14 amino acids. CDR3 region: CAISERGRNYGYTF. CDR3 nucleotides: TGTGCCATCAGTGAAAGGGGTCGGAACTATGGCTACACCTTC.

The chain links TRBV11-1 to TRBJ2-2; 8 bases agree with TRBD2. This CDR3 has 15 residues. Germline CDR1 and CDR2: SGHAT and FQDESV (reference sequence). Unmatched junction bases numbered 0, after V lost 2 bases and J lost 1 base. CDR3: CASSLLAGNTGELFF. The CDR3 DNA reads as TGTGCCAGCAGCTTACTAGCGGGGAACACCGGGGAGCTGTTTTTT. Based on the CDR3 plus reference TRBV11-1 and TRBJ2-2, the full variable domain is EAEVAQSPRYKITEKSQAVAFWCDPISGHATLYWYRQILGQGPELLVQFQDESVVDDSQLPKDRFSAERLKGVDSTLKIQPAELGDSAMYLCASSLLAGNTGELFFGEGSRLTVL.

This chain joins TRBV7-9 and TRBJ2-5; TRBD1 aligns across 8 bases. This CDR3 is 15 amino acids long. The V and J ends lost 6 bases and 2 bases, in that order; junction bases with no gene match: 8. Germline CDR1 reads SEHNR; CDR2 reads FQNEAQ (reference sequence). Here the CDR3 DNA reads TGTGCCAGCAGTCCCAGGGGGCCCGGACAAGAGACCCAGTACTTC. Translation gives CASSPRGPGQETQYF.

The chain uses TRBV13 and TRBJ1-5, with D hard to call. The germline gives CDR1 PRHDT, CDR2 FYEKMQ (reference sequence). V lost 2 bases and J 7 bases, leaving 6 bases between the germline ends. The CDR3 spans 12 residues. The CDR3 here is CASSLRGQPQHF. Here the CDR3 DNA reads TGTGCCAGCAGCTTACGGGGACAGCCCCAGCATTTT. The full variable domain, its missing parts supplied by reference TRBV13 and TRBJ1-5, is AAGVIQSPRHLIKEKRETATLKCYPIPRHDTVYWYQQGPGQDPQFLISFYEKMQSDKGSIPDRFSAQQFSDYHSELNMSSLELGDSALYFCASSLRGQPQHFGDGTRLSIL.

The chain combines TRBV18 with TRBJ1-2, with TRBD1 as a possible D gene (5 bases). Per germline, CDR1 KGHSH and CDR2 LQKENI. The CDR3 is 14 amino acids. V lost 2 bases, J lost 3 bases, and 10 bases lay in between. The CDR3 protein is CASSPSREDYGYTF. For the CDR3, the DNA is TGTGCCAGCTCACCATCCAGGGAGGACTATGGCTACACCTTC.

The chain employs TRBV4-2 and TRBJ1-5; 7 nucleotides agree with TRBD1. This CDR3 comprises 15 residues. CDR1 LGHNA and CDR2 YNFKEQ come from the germline V gene. The V segment lost 1 base and the J segment 5 bases; nucleotides outside the gene matches: 5. For the CDR3, the DNA is TGTGCCAGCAGCCAAGGAAGACAGGGCCATCAGCCCCAGCATTTT. Translation: CASSQGRQGHQPQHF.

The chain combines TRBV19 with TRBJ1-5, with a weak D call TRBD1 (5 bases). Trimming took 5 bases from V and 5 from J, leaving 13 bases between them. In germline, CDR1 is LNHDA, CDR2 SQIVND (reference sequence). The CDR3 sequence is 14 residues long. CDR3: CASSPIGADQPQHF. CDR3 DNA sequence: TGTGCCAGTAGTCCTATAGGGGCTGATCAGCCCCAGCATTTT.

This clone was found once. The chain carries TRBV28 and TRBJ2-1; 16 bases line up with TRBD2. CDR3 size: 17 residues. The J segment lost 7 bases and the V segment lost 5 bases, leaving 8 bases of the junction unmatched. CDR1 is MDHEN and CDR2 is SYDVKM in the germline V gene. CDR3 amino acids: CASSGTGTSGGANEQFF. The CDR3 bases are TGTGCCAGCAGTGGGACCGGGACTAGCGGGGGGGCGAATGAGCAGTTCTTC. Filled out from reference TRBV28 and TRBJ2-1, the complete variable domain reads DVKVTQSSRYLVKRTGEKVFLECVQDMDHENMFWYRQDPGLGLRLIYFSYDVKMKEKGDIPEGYSVSREKKERFSLILESASTNQTSMYLCASSGTGTSGGANEQFFGPGTRLTVL.